This is a list of T cell receptor beta chains from one sample in a study of blood T cells in healthy people across ages. TCRdb recomputed calls from the 5' RACE reads with MiXCR, one row per CDR3 protein. This sample has around 1,000,000 distinct CDR3 sequences, with almost 25% found just once. Another study also made use of these data, one on T cells of mothers and their children.

What was sequenced was blood. All receptors derive from a girl aged 2-9 years in good health. CDR3s include the opening cysteine and the closing phenylalanine or tryptophan. The D gene is left open where the match is weak. Where a row states a size, it is once, few, many or the class of an expanded clone; other rows omit it.

j_call d_call clone_size v_call cdr3_nt cdr3_aa
TRBJ2-1 NA few TRBV10-3 TGTGCCATCAGTGAGCCGTTAGGGCTGACGCTGGCCCCGGCGCGGGATTATGAGCAGTTCTTC CAISEPLGLTLAPARDYEQFF
TRBJ2-5 NA NA TRBV27 TGTGCCAGCAGTCCTCCATCGGGACCCCGAGGGACCCAGTACTTC CASSPPSGPRGTQYF
TRBJ2-7 TRBD2 NA TRBV7-2 TGTGCCAGCAGCTTATACGGGAGGAACCCCTCCGAGCAGTACTTC CASSLYGRNPSEQYF
TRBJ2-5 NA few TRBV29-1 TGCAGCGCCGAGGATATACACCGACAGTACTTC CSAEDIHRQYF
TRBJ2-7 NA NA TRBV28 TGTGCCAGCAGTTGGGGGAGACAGTACGAGCAGTACTTC CASSWGRQYEQYF
TRBJ2-2 NA NA TRBV2 TGTGCCAGCAGTTCAAGGCAACCCGGGAACACCGGGGAGCTGTTTTTT CASSSRQPGNTGELFF
TRBJ2-5 TRBD1 few TRBV14 TGTGCCAGCAGCCAAGACCGACAGGGGAAAGGAGAGACCCAGTACTTC CASSQDRQGKGETQYF
TRBJ2-1 TRBD2 once TRBV20-1 TGCAGTGCTAGGGGACTAGCGGCCCTTACTAGAGGTTACAATGAGCAGTTCTTC CSARGLAALTRGYNEQFF
TRBJ2-5 NA NA TRBV12-3/TRBV12-4 TGTGCCAGCAGTTTAAGTTTAGCAGAGACCCAGTACTTC CASSLSLAETQYF
TRBJ1-5 TRBD1 many TRBV12-3/TRBV12-4 TGTGCCAGCAGTTTAGCGCGGGACAGGGGGAGTCAGCCCCAGCATTTT CASSLARDRGSQPQHF
TRBJ2-7 NA few TRBV13 TGTGCCAGCAGCTCTACAAAAACCTACGAGCAGTACTTC CASSSTKTYEQYF
TRBJ1-2 NA few TRBV29-1 TGCAGCGTTGATCAAAACGGCTACACCTTC CSVDQNGYTF
TRBJ2-1 TRBD2 NA TRBV4-1 TGCGCCAGCAGCCAGGGACTAGCGGGAAGGGGTGAGCAGTTCTTC CASSQGLAGRGEQFF
TRBJ2-5 NA few TRBV29-1 TGCAGCGTTGAAGGGACAGACCAAGAGACCCAGTACTTC CSVEGTDQETQYF
TRBJ2-7 NA few TRBV7-6 TGTGCCAGCAGCTTTGAGGGCCACGAGCAGTACTTC CASSFEGHEQYF
TRBJ1-2 NA NA TRBV7-3 TGTGCCAGCAGCTTAACAGGACCCTCTGGTGGCTACACCTTC CASSLTGPSGGYTF
TRBJ2-5 TRBD2 NA TRBV6-1 TGTGCCAGCAGCCCTATTAGGGGACTAGCGGGACAAGAGACCCAGTACTTC CASSPIRGLAGQETQYF
TRBJ2-4 TRBD1 few TRBV13 TGTGCCAGCAGCTTTCGTGCGAACAGGGGGAAGGACAAAAACATTCAGTACTTC CASSFRANRGKDKNIQYF
TRBJ2-1 NA few TRBV15 TGTGCCACTTCACCGCCTTCCACTACCAATGAGCAGTTCTTC CATSPPSTTNEQFF
TRBJ2-1 TRBD2 few TRBV29-1 TGCAGCGTCCTGCTAGCGGGAAGAACCTTGAGCTCCTACAATGAGCAGTTCTTC CSVLLAGRTLSSYNEQFF
TRBJ2-2 NA many TRBV4-3 TGCGCCAGCAGCCAAGGGTTGACAGTTGGCACCGGGGAGCTGTTTTTT CASSQGLTVGTGELFF
TRBJ2-2 NA NA TRBV15 TGTGCCACCAGCAACGACCAAGGGCGGGTCACCGGGGAGCTGTTTTTT CATSNDQGRVTGELFF
TRBJ1-5 NA NA TRBV5-1 TGCGCCAGCAGCGTAGGTGCTGATCAGCCCCAGCATTTT CASSVGADQPQHF
TRBJ2-1 NA NA TRBV29-1 TGCAGCGTTGAACCTGGCCGCAGTGGGCAGTTCTTC CSVEPGRSGQFF
TRBJ1-2 NA NA TRBV6-2/TRBV6-3 TGTGCCAGCACACAACGGGGGTCTGGCTACACCTTC CASTQRGSGYTF
TRBJ2-1 NA few TRBV13 TGTGCCAGCAGCCCGCGTCCCCATGAGCAGTTCTTC CASSPRPHEQFF
TRBJ2-3 NA NA TRBV28 TGTGCCAGCAGTCCTCCTCCTTACACAGATACGCAGTATTTT CASSPPPYTDTQYF
TRBJ2-7 NA few TRBV28 TGTGCCAGCAGTTTCGCGAGCGGCGAGCAGTACTTC CASSFASGEQYF
TRBJ2-2 NA NA TRBV7-2 TGTGCCAGCAGCTTATCGATCACCTTGAACACCGGGGAGCTGTTTTTT CASSLSITLNTGELFF
TRBJ2-7 TRBD1 NA TRBV2 TGTGCCAGCAACCGGGACAGGGAGGCCTACGAGCAGTACTTC CASNRDREAYEQYF
TRBJ2-5 TRBD2 NA TRBV12-3/TRBV12-4 TGTGCCAGCAGTACGCGCCCGGGACTAGCGGAGCAAGAGACCCAGTACTTC CASSTRPGLAEQETQYF
TRBJ1-2 NA NA TRBV7-2 TGTGCCAGCAGCTTAGATTCGTTAGCTAACTATGGCTACACCTTC CASSLDSLANYGYTF
TRBJ2-7 TRBD2 few TRBV7-9 TGTGCCAGCAGAATGTGGGAGGGTGACTACGAGCAGTACTTC CASRMWEGDYEQYF
TRBJ2-5 NA NA TRBV28 TGTGCCAGCAGTTCGAACTCAGGGGTAGGAGAGACCCAGTACTTC CASSSNSGVGETQYF
TRBJ2-3 TRBD2 few TRBV19 TGTGCCAGTAAATTTGCCGGAGCGGGGGCCACAGATACGCAGTATTTT CASKFAGAGATDTQYF
TRBJ2-7 NA NA TRBV7-9 TGTACCAGCAGCTCTGGACAGACCTACGAGCAGTACTTC CTSSSGQTYEQYF
TRBJ2-5 TRBD2 NA TRBV12-3/TRBV12-4 TGTGCCAGCAGGTCGACTAGCGGGGGCTCTGGGACCCAGTACTTC CASRSTSGGSGTQYF
TRBJ2-2 NA NA TRBV3-1 TGTGCCAGCAGCCAGAGGGATGTGAACACCGGGGAGCTGTTTTTT CASSQRDVNTGELFF
TRBJ2-3 NA NA TRBV29-1 TGCAGCGTTGGTCCTAGGAGGGATAGCACAGATACGCAGTATTTT CSVGPRRDSTDTQYF
TRBJ1-2 NA NA TRBV7-9 TGTGCCAGCAGCTTTCGGGACGAGGGCTACACCTTC CASSFRDEGYTF
TRBJ2-7 NA NA TRBV5-1 TGCGCCAGCGGAATAGGCGTGAACGAGCAGTACTTC CASGIGVNEQYF
TRBJ2-7 NA NA TRBV6-1 TGTGCCAGCAGTGGACCCCTGCGCTCCTACGAGCAGTACTTC CASSGPLRSYEQYF
TRBJ1-4 NA few TRBV11-2 TGTGCCAGCGGCTCTGAAAAACTGTTTTTT CASGSEKLFF
TRBJ1-1 NA NA TRBV29-1 TGCAGCGTTGGCTTAGGTGGTACCACTGAAGCTTTCTTT CSVGLGGTTEAFF
TRBJ2-7 NA few TRBV6-5 TGTGCCAGCATGACTTCCACCTACGAGCAGTACTTC CASMTSTYEQYF
TRBJ1-1 NA few TRBV4-1 TGCGCCAGCAGCCAATTGGTTTCTACTGAAGCTTTCTTT CASSQLVSTEAFF
TRBJ2-7 NA many TRBV4-1 TGCGCCAGCAGCCAGGGGGGCGGCGAGCAGTACTTC CASSQGGGEQYF
TRBJ1-1 NA NA TRBV5-1 TGCGCCAGCAGCCTCGGCTCCACGGGGTTGAACACTGAAGCTTTCTTT CASSLGSTGLNTEAFF
TRBJ1-2 NA NA TRBV20-1 TGCAGTGCTAGTCGAAGGTTGGCCTCTAACTATGGCTACACCTTC CSASRRLASNYGYTF
TRBJ2-5 TRBD2 NA TRBV3-1 TGTGCCAGCAGCCCGGGGACTAGCGGGGGAATTTGGCAGTACTTC CASSPGTSGGIWQYF
TRBJ1-1 NA few TRBV6-6 TGTGCCACCTCGATTATTTCCGGTATTGCCGCTGAAGCTTTCTTT CATSIISGIAAEAFF
TRBJ1-2 NA NA TRBV3-1 TGTGCCAGCAGCCAAGGTCCCCCGAGGCGTCTCCTGCACTATGGCTACACCTTC CASSQGPPRRLLHYGYTF
TRBJ2-1 TRBD2 few TRBV6-1 TGTGCCAGCAGCGTCAGGACTAGCGGGAGGGGTGAGCAGTTCTTC CASSVRTSGRGEQFF